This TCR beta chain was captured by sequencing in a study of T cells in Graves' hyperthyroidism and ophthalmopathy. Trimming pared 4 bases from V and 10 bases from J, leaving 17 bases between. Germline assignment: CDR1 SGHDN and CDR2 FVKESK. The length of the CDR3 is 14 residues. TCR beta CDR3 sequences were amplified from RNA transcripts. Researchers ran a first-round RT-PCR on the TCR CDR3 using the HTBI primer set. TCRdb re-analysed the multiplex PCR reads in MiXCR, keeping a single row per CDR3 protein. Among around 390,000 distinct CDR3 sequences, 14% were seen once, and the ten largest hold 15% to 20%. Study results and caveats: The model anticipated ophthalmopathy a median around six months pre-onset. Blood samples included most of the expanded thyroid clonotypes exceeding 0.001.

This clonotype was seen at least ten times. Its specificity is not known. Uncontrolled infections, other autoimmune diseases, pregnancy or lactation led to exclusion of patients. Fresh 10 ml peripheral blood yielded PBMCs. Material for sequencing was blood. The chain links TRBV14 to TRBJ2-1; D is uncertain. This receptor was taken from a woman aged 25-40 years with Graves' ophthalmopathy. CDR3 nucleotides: TGTGCCAGCAGCCCCCTCCGACTCGCTCCGGAGCAGTTCTTC. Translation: CASSPLRLAPEQFF. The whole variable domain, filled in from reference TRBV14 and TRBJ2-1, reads EAGVTQFPSHSVIEKGQTVTLRCDPISGHDNLYWYRRVMGKEIKFLLHFVKESKQDESGMPNNRFLAERTGGTYSTLKVQPAELEDSGVYFCASSPLRLAPEQFFGPGTRLTVL.